What follows are 27 T cell receptor beta chains derived from one specimen sequenced in a study of T cell responses to AZD1222 COVID-19 vaccine. Sequenced by immunoSEQ multiplex PCR; TCRdb stores in-frame clones only, minus some. This table has about 60,000 clones, around 85% appearing once. Here the sequenced sample was peripheral blood, taken on day 0 of AZD1222 vaccination. These receptors were obtained from an adult in good health.

This clone came up a few times. This rearrangement joins TRBV9 to TRBJ2-1, with 10 nucleotides matching TRBD2. The germline V gene has CDR1 SGDLS and CDR2 YYNGEE. V lost 3 bases and J lost 7; bases outside the gene matches: 10. This CDR3 spans 16 amino acids. Here the CDR3 DNA reads TGTGCCAGCAGCGAAACTTCAGCGGGAGGGTGGAATGAGCAGTTCTTC. This gives the protein CASSETSAGGWNEQFF.

This chain links TRBV5-5 with TRBJ1-2; 7 bases match TRBD1. This CDR3 comprises 14 residues. CDR1 SGHKS and CDR2 YYEKEE come from the germline V gene (reference sequence). The V gene end was trimmed by 0 bases and the J gene end by 4 bases; junction bases not matched to a gene: 3. The CDR3 nucleotides are TGTGCCAGCAGCTTGGACAGGGGCGGCTATGGCTACACCTTC. Its protein product is CASSLDRGGYGYTF.

V is TRBV20-1 and J is TRBJ1-1; D is undetermined. The germline CDR1 and CDR2 sequences are DFQATT and SNEGSKA (reference sequence). The CDR3 covers 14 residues. The V end was cut by 3 bases, the J end by 2 bases, with 13 bases between. CDR3 sequence (DNA): TGCAGTGCTAGTGATGCTAAGATTAACACTGAAGCTTTCTTT. This codes for CSASDAKINTEAFF.

The V and J genes are TRBV19 and TRBJ1-3, with D uncertain. There are 12 residues in the CDR3. Deletions cut 5 bases from V and 11 bases from J, with 13 bases between. Germline V gives CDR1 LNHDA, CDR2 SQIVND (reference sequence). In DNA form, the CDR3 reads TGTGCCAGTAGTCCTCTGACATACCCCATATATTTT. This translates into CASSPLTYPIYF.

The chain links TRBV2 to TRBJ2-1; D remains unclear. The CDR3 runs 15 residues. Between the trimmed V and J ends, which lost 3 bases and 0 bases, there was a span of 9 bases. The V gene's germline CDR1 is SNHLY and CDR2 FYNNEI. The CDR3 DNA reads as TGTGCCAGCAGTGATGGCTCGTTCTCCTACAATGAGCAGTTCTTC. Protein sequence: CASSDGSFSYNEQFF. Supplemented by reference TRBV2 and TRBJ2-1, the full variable domain reads EPEVTQTPSHQVTQMGQEVILRCVPISNHLYFYWYRQILGQKVEFLVSFYNNEISEKSEIFDDQFSVERPDGSNFTLKIRSTKLEDSAMYFCASSDGSFSYNEQFFGPGTRLTVL.

This rearrangement joins TRBV5-1 to TRBJ1-6, with 7 bases fitting TRBD1. Per the germline V gene, CDR1 is SGHRS and CDR2 is YFSETQ. The CDR3 extends over 17 amino acids. V shed 2 bases, J shed 2 bases, and the junction held 7 bases outside the gene matches. The CDR3 region is CASSLQGPLTYNSPLHF. CDR3 DNA sequence: TGCGCCAGCAGCTTACAGGGGCCGTTAACCTATAATTCACCCCTCCACTTT.

The J gene is TRBJ2-1, the V gene TRBV24-1, with TRBD1 as a possible D gene (6 bases). The length of the CDR3 is 13 residues. V lost 5 bases to trimming and J lost 6 bases, with 10 bases between them. CDR1 and CDR2 from the germline V gene are KGHDR and SFDVKD. The CDR3 protein is CATSAGDVNEQFF. The CDR3 DNA follows: TGTGCCACCAGTGCAGGGGATGTCAATGAGCAGTTCTTC.

The chain uses TRBV19 and TRBJ2-3; 12 bases agree with TRBD2. CDR3 length: 16 residues. Germline V gene sequence: CDR1 LNHDA, CDR2 SQIVND (reference sequence). Trimming took 6 bases from V and 6 from J; bases not matched to a gene: 10. CDR3 region: CASRNPSGRAGDTQYF. The CDR3 DNA is TGTGCCAGTAGGAACCCTAGCGGGAGGGCCGGTGATACGCAGTATTTT.

The count of this clone is one. The chain uses TRBV6-2 or TRBV6-3 and TRBJ2-7, with 9 bases fitting TRBD2. The CDR3 is 15 amino acids. Losses at the gene ends were 2 bases for V and 2 bases for J; bases not matched to a gene: 4. Germline V gives CDR1 MNHEY, CDR2 SVGEGT. The CDR3 sequence: CASSYRGRAAYEQYF. CDR3 in DNA: TGTGCCAGCAGTTACCGCGGGAGGGCGGCCTACGAGCAGTACTTC.

The rearrangement links TRBV19 to TRBJ2-2, with 13 bases identical to TRBD2. The CDR3 extends over 15 amino acids. Trimming at V came to 1 base and at J to 9 bases, leaving 2 bases not matched to a gene. Germline V lookup: CDR1 LNHDA, CDR2 SQIVND (reference sequence). The CDR3 region has the DNA TGTGCCAGTAGTATAGGAGGGACTAGCGGGAGGGAGCTGTTTTTT. It encodes CASSIGGTSGRELFF.

The V gene is TRBV28, the J gene TRBJ1-2; D is perhaps TRBD1 (5 bases). Germline V lookup: CDR1 MDHEN, CDR2 SYDVKM. V dropped 1 base and J dropped 4 bases, with 16 bases sitting between them. This CDR3 comprises 16 residues. The CDR3 loop is CASSLFGGVRSYGYTF. The CDR3 region has the DNA TGTGCCAGCAGTTTATTCGGGGGGGTTCGGAGCTATGGCTACACCTTC.

V gene TRBV19 combines with J gene TRBJ1-1; a weak D match, TRBD1 (6 bases). Germline CDR1 is LNHDA and CDR2 is SQIVND (reference sequence). Trimming removed 1 base from V and 4 bases from J, with 10 bases in between. This CDR3 is 14 amino acids long. CDR3 sequence (DNA): TGTGCCAGTAGTATAGGACAGGTTGGCACTGAAGCTTTCTTT. It encodes CASSIGQVGTEAFF.

The chain links TRBV28 to TRBJ1-1, with no clear D. The germline V gene encodes CDR1 MDHEN and CDR2 SYDVKM. The CDR3 is 15 amino acids. Deletions cut 2 bases from V and 0 bases from J, with 10 bases between. In DNA, the CDR3 is TGTGCCAGCAGTTTAGGCGGAGACCTGAACACTGAAGCTTTCTTT. Translating gives CASSLGGDLNTEAFF.

V usage is TRBV28 and J usage is TRBJ1-2; D gene uncertain. Deletions cut 4 bases from V and 7 bases from J, with 16 bases between. The CDR3 consists of 14 residues. The germline V gene encodes CDR1 MDHEN and CDR2 SYDVKM. CDR3 sequence: CASSSLERTTGYTF. Written as DNA, the CDR3 is TGTGCCAGCAGTTCCTTAGAGCGCACAACTGGCTACACCTTC.

The chain joins TRBV3-1 (or the pseudogene TRBV3-2) to TRBJ2-1; 10 positions match TRBD2. Trimming took 1 base from V and 2 from J; bases not matched to a gene: 5. Germline assignment: CDR1 LGHDT and CDR2 YNNKEL (reference sequence). This CDR3 is 17 amino acids long. CDR3 in DNA: TGTGCCAGCAGCCAAGGAATAGCGGGAGGCACCTACAATGAGCAGTTCTTC. Encoded protein: CASSQGIAGGTYNEQFF.

This clone has only one observation. V is TRBV10-3 and J is TRBJ2-6; 9 bases line up with TRBD2. This CDR3 is 16 amino acids long. The V and J ends lost 2 bases and 2 bases, in that order; junction bases with no gene match: 1. Germline loops: CDR1 ENHRY, CDR2 SYGVKD. DNA for the CDR3: TGTGCCATCAGTGAGGTAGCGGGAGCTGGGGCCAACGTCCTGACTTTC. Residues: CAISEVAGAGANVLTF.

The chain uses TRBV2 and TRBJ2-2; no reliable D call. V lost 6 bases and J lost 8, with 19 bases in between. Per the germline V gene, CDR1 is SNHLY and CDR2 is FYNNEI. CDR3 size: 15 residues. CDR3 amino acids: CASRGPGQAQGELFF. For the CDR3, the DNA is TGTGCCAGCAGGGGCCCTGGTCAGGCACAGGGGGAGCTGTTTTTT.

Note on this clone: The conserved closing phenylalanine or tryptophan is absent in this CDR3, likely reflecting a read error. V usage is TRBV27 and J usage is TRBJ2-7; 12 nucleotides align to TRBD2. V trimming: 5 bases; J trimming: 3 bases; junction bases outside the gene matches: 11. This CDR3 region has 17 residues. Germline lookup yields CDR1 MNHEY and CDR2 SMNVEV (reference sequence). CDR3 bases: TGTGCCAGCAGTCCGACGACTAGCGGGAGCTACCGCTACGAGCAGTACCTC. Protein: CASSPTTSGSYRYEQYL.

The chain joins TRBV6-5 to TRBJ1-1; possibly TRBD1 for D (6 bases). V lost 8 bases to trimming and J lost 1 base, with 11 bases between them. CDR3 size: 13 residues. CDR1 is MNHEY and CDR2 is SVGAGI in the germline V gene. The CDR3 region is CASSGDSNTEAFF. Here the CDR3 DNA reads TGTGCCAGCTCAGGGGACTCGAACACTGAAGCTTTCTTT.

J is TRBJ1-6 and V is TRBV4-2, with 8 bases identical to TRBD1. This CDR3 is built from 15 residues. Unmatched junction bases numbered 7, after V lost 4 bases and J lost 8 bases. The germline V gene has CDR1 LGHNA and CDR2 YNFKEQ. This chain's CDR3 is CASSPGTGFDSPLHF. The CDR3 region has the DNA TGTGCCAGCAGCCCGGGGACAGGTTTTGATTCACCCCTCCACTTT.

V usage is TRBV6-5 and J usage is TRBJ1-2; tentative D call: TRBD1 (6 bases). The V and J ends lost 2 bases and 2 bases respectively, with 9 bases between them. Germline-derived CDR1 and CDR2 are MNHEY and SVGAGI. The CDR3 has 14 residues. The CDR3 protein is CASSYGGPNYGYTF. In nucleotides, the CDR3 is TGTGCCAGCAGTTACGGGGGGCCAAACTATGGCTACACCTTC.

The gene calls are TRBV29-1 and TRBJ1-3; D ambiguous. V lost 4 bases and J 4 bases, leaving 11 bases between the germline ends. This CDR3 comprises 13 residues. Germline CDR1 SQVTM, CDR2 ANQGSEA. The CDR3 sequence is CSVGSSVGNTIYF. The CDR3 bases are TGCAGCGTTGGTTCATCAGTGGGAAACACCATATATTTT.

The chain uses TRBV7-9 and TRBJ2-5; maybe TRBD1 (6 bases). Germline V gene data show CDR1 as SEHNR and CDR2 as FQNEAQ (reference sequence). V was shortened by 3 bases and J by 4 bases, with 18 bases between the two germline ends. The CDR3 is 16 residues long. DNA for the CDR3: TGTGCCAGCAGCTTGAATACAGGGTCTTTTGGAGAGACCCAGTACTTC. It codes for CASSLNTGSFGETQYF. Variable domain in full (rest from reference TRBV7-9 and TRBJ2-5): DTGVSQNPRHKITKRGQNVTFRCDPISEHNRLYWYRQTLGQGPEFLTYFQNEAQLEKSRLLSDRFSAERPKGSFSTLEIQRTEQGDSAMYLCASSLNTGSFGETQYFGPGTRLLVL.

Remarks on this clone: No DNA is shown, since the ends of the CDR3 on it are uncertain; the CDR3 is the one TCRdb lists. CDR3 loop: CASSFGNGASYNEQFF. The chain combines TRBV5-1 with TRBJ2-1. From germline, CDR1 is SGHRS and CDR2 YFSETQ. The CDR3 is 16 residues long, ends included.

The J gene is TRBJ2-3, the V gene TRBV9; 9 bases align to TRBD2. J gave up 5 bases and V 5 bases, and 9 bases lay outside the gene matches. The CDR3 runs 15 residues. Per the germline V gene, CDR1 is SGDLS and CDR2 is YYNGEE. The CDR3 sequence is CASSFRLAAGDTQYF. DNA of the CDR3: TGTGCCAGCAGTTTCAGACTAGCGGCAGGAGATACGCAGTATTTT.

The rearrangement joins TRBV18 to TRBJ1-1; D possibly corresponds to TRBD1 (6 bases). Per the germline V gene, CDR1 is KGHSH and CDR2 is LQKENI. CDR3 length: 15 amino acids. Trimming pared 0 bases from V and 0 bases from J, leaving 8 bases between. CDR3: CASSPPGQLNTEAFF. The CDR3 DNA reads TGTGCCAGCTCACCACCGGGACAACTGAACACTGAAGCTTTCTTT.

On this clone itself: One base away lies a much larger clone, so this may be a sequencing read error. This specimen includes other DNA sequences encoding the same CDR3. V and J are TRBV28 and TRBJ1-2; the match to TRBD1 covers 8 bases. The CDR3 runs 15 residues. With V trimmed by 5 bases and J by 2 bases, 7 bases remained unmatched. The V gene's germline CDR1 is MDHEN and CDR2 SYDVKM. The CDR3 DNA is TGTGCCAGCAGTCCCGGGACAGGAACGAACTATGGCTACACCTTC. It yields the protein CASSPGTGTNYGYTF.